This T cell receptor (beta chain) comes out of a study of shared clonotypes between healthy human individuals. Turning to the study itself: CD4 naive and CD4 memory each took three plates per donor, while CD8 naive took two and CD8 memory one.

As concerns this clone: This sample includes further DNA sequences coding for the same CDR3.

Clones were read by immunoSEQ multiplex PCR, and TCRdb kept only the in-frame ones, dropping some. Here the sample spans approximately 1.4 million clones, about 98% being singletons. A split of CD4+ cells into CD45RA+ naive and CD45RA-negative memory subsets was performed. The germline gives CDR1 SGHRS, CDR2 YFSETQ. V was shortened by 4 bases and J by 1 base, with 8 bases between the two germline ends. CDR3 size: 14 residues. This receptor was taken from a man aged 25 to 40 in good health. The chain recombines TRBV5-1 with TRBJ2-2; D ambiguous. The sample taken for sequencing was naive CD4+ T cells sorted from blood. As to subset: CD45RA+ positively selected. The chain's CDR3 is CASSASGNTGELFF. CDR3 DNA sequence: TGCGCCAGCAGCGCCTCAGGGAACACCGGGGAGCTGTTTTTT.